This entry lists 2 T cell receptor beta chains sequenced from one sample in a study of cytomegalovirus exposure and HLA in healthy donors. The PCR made use of 60 Vbeta and 13 Jbeta primers. The repertoire was sequenced with immunoSEQ multiplex PCR; TCRdb's copy has only in-frame clones and lacks some. The sample includes 150,000 or so clones, more than 60% of them seen just once. Sequencing used PBMCs. The receptors here all came from a woman aged 40 to 50 in good health and CMV-seronegative.

The rearrangement links TRBV19 to TRBJ1-2; 9 bases line up with TRBD1. CDR1 is LNHDA and CDR2 is SQIVND in the germline V gene (reference sequence). With 1 base clipped from V and 7 bases from J, the junction kept 4 bases outside the gene matches. The CDR3 is 14 residues long. CDR3 sequence reads: CASSIGDRESGYTF. The DNA of the CDR3 is TGTGCCAGTAGTATAGGGGACAGGGAGTCTGGCTACACCTTC.

The rearrangement uses TRBV27 and TRBJ2-1; D might be TRBD2 (6 bases). Trimming removed 6 bases from V and 7 bases from J, with 22 bases in between. The germline gives CDR1 MNHEY, CDR2 SMNVEV (reference sequence). The length of the CDR3 is 16 residues. The CDR3 protein is CASSQLTTRSGNEQFF. The CDR3 region has the DNA TGTGCCAGCAGCCAACTGACGACTAGATCAGGTAATGAGCAGTTCTTC.